These T cell receptor beta chains were read from a single sample in a study of blood T cell repertoires in COVID-19. Some clones are missing from TCRdb's copy, which holds only in-frame ones; the method was immunoSEQ multiplex PCR. The sample lists 50,000 to 65,000 clones, 65% to 90% seen once, with less than 1.5% in the top ten. The sequenced material came from peripheral blood. These receptors were obtained from a man in his forties with acute or convalescent COVID-19. CDR3s include the opening cysteine and the closing phenylalanine or tryptophan. The D gene is left open where the match is weak. Expanded clones are given a class, and other clones once, few, many or no size at all.

D gene	V gene	J gene	clone size	CDR3 DNA	CDR3 protein
-	TRBV7-2	TRBJ1-2	-	TGTGCCAGCAGCTTAATAGGGTGGGGCGGCTACACCTTC	CASSLIGWGGYTF
-	TRBV4-2	TRBJ2-4	-	TGTGCCAGCAGCCAAGATTTGGACAGTCGAGTACAAAACATTCAGTACTTC	CASSQDLDSRVQNIQYF
-	TRBV6-5	TRBJ2-1	few	TGTGCCAGCAGTTACTCGGAGGGTCGACCACAGTTCTTC	CASSYSEGRPQFF
-	TRBV30	TRBJ1-2	-	TGTGCCTGGAGGCGAGGACAGTCCGCCACTTATGGCTACACCTTC	CAWRRGQSATYGYTF
TRBD1	TRBV5-1	TRBJ2-7	-	TGCGCCAGCAACTCACAATGGGGACAGGGGGCTAGGTGGTGCTACGAGCAGTACTTC	CASNSQWGQGARWCYEQYF
-	TRBV5-4	TRBJ2-2	-	TGTGCCAGCAGTGCGGAGGGTCCTAAAAGGGGCGGGGAGCTGTTTTTT	CASSAEGPKRGGELFF
-	TRBV25-1	TRBJ1-1	-	TGTGCCAGCAGTGAATATGTGGGACAAGGCTCCGAAGCTTTCTTT	CASSEYVGQGSEAFF
TRBD1	TRBV27	TRBJ2-7	-	TGTGCCAGCAGTTTCCAGGGACAGGGACACTACGAGCAGTACTTC	CASSFQGQGHYEQYF
-	TRBV9	TRBJ1-1	-	TGTGCCAGCAGCGTAGCTTTGGAGGCTTCTGCTTTCTTT	CASSVALEASAFF
TRBD2	TRBV5-4	TRBJ2-3	once	TGTGCCACCCTTCTTCGGGGGGCAGATACGCAGTATTTT	CATLLRGADTQYF
TRBD1	TRBV4-2	TRBJ1-3	-	TGTGCCAGCAGCCAAGATACAGGGGGGGGAAACACCATATATTTT	CASSQDTGGGNTIYF
TRBD1	TRBV6-2/TRBV6-3	TRBJ1-1	-	TGTGCCAGCAGTTACGGGACAGGGGGATCACTGATGAACACTGAAGCTTTCTTT	CASSYGTGGSLMNTEAFF
TRBD1	TRBV4-1	TRBJ1-2	-	TGCGCCAGCAGCCAAGAGGGGGCAGGGGGTTTCGCGGGTGGCTACACCTTC	CASSQEGAGGFAGGYTF
-	TRBV7-3	TRBJ2-7	once	TGTGCCAGCAGCCACCAAGGGGGTTACGAGCAGTACTTC	CASSHQGGYEQYF
-	TRBV2	TRBJ2-1	-	TGTGCCAGCAGCGCGATGCCTATTACTAGAAATGAGCAGTTCTTC	CASSAMPITRNEQFF
TRBD2	TRBV10-3	TRBJ2-3	-	TGTGCCATCAGTCAGGGACTAGGCACAGATACGCAGTATTTT	CAISQGLGTDTQYF
-	TRBV9	TRBJ2-2	-	TGTGCCAGCAGCGGCCCCTCTGGTACAAACACCGGGGAGCTGTTTTTT	CASSGPSGTNTGELFF
TRBD1	TRBV14	TRBJ2-3	once	TGTGCCAGCAGCAACAGGGGCTTCACAAACGCCCACACAGATACGCAGTATTTT	CASSNRGFTNAHTDTQYF
-	TRBV7-2	TRBJ1-6	-	TGTGCCAGCAGCCCACGAACTGTATTCGATTCACCCCTCCACTTT	CASSPRTVFDSPLHF
-	TRBV18	TRBJ1-5	once	TGTGCCAGCTCACCAACGGGAGGGTCCCAGCCCCAGCATTTT	CASSPTGGSQPQHF
-	TRBV2	TRBJ1-3	-	TGTGCCAGCAGTGGCGGGGATAGTCGTGGAAACACCATATATTTT	CASSGGDSRGNTIYF
-	TRBV5-6	TRBJ2-3	-	TGTGCCAGCAGCTCCCCCGACGGGGGGCGAGATACGCAGTATTTT	CASSSPDGGRDTQYF